In its sample, the clone carrying this T cell receptor beta chain was seen many times. For TCR beta, libraries came from iRepertoire HTBI primers and Arm-PCR of CDR3 regions. TCRdb reprocessed the multiplex PCR reads with MiXCR, giving one entry per CDR3 protein. The table has 350,000 to 500,000 distinct CDR3 sequences, over 15% seen once; the top ten hold about 23%. These data come from a study of regulatory T cells in long-lasting Graves disease. Documented time point: newly diagnosed GD, antithyroid drugs for less than 3 months. Construction of the TCR library relied on RNA isolated from PBMCs. The CDR3 length is 15 residues. From germline, CDR1 is DFQATT and CDR2 SNEGSKA (reference sequence). Trimming cost V 1 base and J 5 bases, with 17 bases left between them. These records were also assigned to another study, of T cells in Graves' hyperthyroidism and ophthalmopathy.

This sequence originates from a woman between 18 and 29 years old with Graves disease. The sample in question was peripheral blood mononuclear cells (PBMCs), obtained at new diagnosis, from a patient treated with antithyroid drugs. The rearrangement uses TRBV20-1 and TRBJ2-5; the D gene could be TRBD1 or TRBD2 (6 bases each). CDR3 protein: CSARVGRGRYETQYF. In DNA form, the CDR3 reads TGCAGTGCTAGAGTCGGTCGGGGGCGTTATGAGACCCAGTACTTC.